Shown below are 21 T cell receptor beta chains from a single sample sequenced in a study of radiation and T cells in renal cell carcinoma (dated by TCRdb to between 2020 and 2021). Explained via the paper, the time point label denotes: blood 2 weeks post-SBRT. The meaning of the sample's treatment or condition label: 15 Gy SBRT to primary tumor, nephrectomy 4 weeks later. Receptors were amplified or captured by the immunoSEQ multiplex PCR assay. TCRdb retrieved this table from immuneACCESS and kept in-frame rearrangements only. Not all clones are present; in checked studies, unresolved V genes account for under half, and no reason is known for the remainder. Within this sample are just over 150,000 clones, with roughly 87% of them counted one time only. The ten largest make up 13% of the sample. The sample consisted of blood, taken from a patient whose treatment included radiotherapy and nephrectomy. These receptors all stem from a woman in her forties or fifties with renal cell carcinoma.

The chain carries TRBV19 and TRBJ2-3, with D perhaps being TRBD1 or TRBD2 (5 bases each). V was cut by 0 bases and J by 4 bases, with 11 bases left in between. This CDR3 region has 15 residues. Germline V CDR1 and CDR2: LNHDA, SQIVND (reference sequence). The CDR3 loop reads CASSIEVGDADTQYF. In DNA, the CDR3 is TGTGCCAGTAGTATAGAGGTGGGGGACGCAGATACGCAGTATTTT.

CDR3 DNA: TGTGCCAGTAGTATAGCTAGCGGGGGGACAGATACGCAGTATTTT. This codes for CASSIASGGTDTQYF. This chain links TRBV19 with TRBJ2-3, with 11 bases matching TRBD2. V gave up 1 base and J gave up 3 bases; unmatched junction bases: 0. The CDR3 loop spans 15 amino acids. Germline V gene sequence: CDR1 LNHDA, CDR2 SQIVND (reference sequence).

The rearrangement uses TRBV6-4 and TRBJ2-1; the D is unclear. The germline CDR1 and CDR2 sequences are MRHNA and SNTAGT. The CDR3 extends over 15 amino acids. Trimming removed 5 bases from V and 2 bases from J, with 13 bases in between. The CDR3 coding sequence is TGTGCCAGCAGTACGGAAGGGTTCGCCTACAATGAGCAGTTCTTC. Protein: CASSTEGFAYNEQFF.

V gene TRBV25-1 combines with J gene TRBJ1-3, with D unclear. The CDR3 loop spans 9 amino acids. Per germline, CDR1 MGHDK and CDR2 SYGVNS. The ends were cut back, 9 bases at V and 7 bases at J, with 4 bases in the middle. CDR3 nucleotides: TGTGCCAGGGGTAACACCATATATTTT. Translating it yields CARGNTIYF.

J is TRBJ1-4 and V is TRBV6-1; D gene unclear. The CDR3 is 14 residues long. The V end was cut by 4 bases, the J end by 6 bases, with 12 bases between. Germline CDR1 and CDR2: MNHNS and SASEGT. The CDR3 sequence: CASSVLGSDEKLFF. CDR3 coding DNA: TGTGCCAGCAGTGTACTGGGGTCGGATGAAAAACTGTTTTTT.

This chain joins TRBV7-6 and TRBJ2-3, with TRBD2 matching over 7 bases. The CDR3 consists of 16 residues. Trimming removed 4 bases from V and 2 bases from J; junction bases left unmatched: 9. The germline V gene encodes CDR1 SGHVS and CDR2 FNYEAQ. The CDR3 loop is CASSSRAGEYTDTQYF. DNA of the CDR3: TGTGCCAGCAGCTCCCGTGCGGGGGAGTACACAGATACGCAGTATTTT. Complete variable domain (other parts from reference TRBV7-6 and TRBJ2-3): GAGVSQSPRYKVTKRGQDVALRCDPISGHVSLYWYRQALGQGPEFLTYFNYEAQQDKSGLPNDRFSAERPEGSISTLTIQRTEQRDSAMYRCASSSRAGEYTDTQYFGPGTRLTVL.

The chain uses TRBV20-1 and TRBJ2-5; D not certain. Germline V CDR1 and CDR2: DFQATT, SNEGSKA (reference sequence). Trimming took off 4 bases at V and 1 base at J, with 4 bases between the two ends. CDR3 length: 11 amino acids. The CDR3 nucleotides read TGCAGTGCTAACATCCAAGAGACCCAGTACTTC. Protein sequence: CSANIQETQYF.

The chain couples TRBV19 to TRBJ2-7; 8 nucleotides match TRBD1. Germline V gene lookup returns CDR1 LNHDA and CDR2 SQIVND (reference sequence). J gave up 7 bases and V 5 bases, and 10 bases lay outside the gene matches. The CDR3 loop spans 14 amino acids. The CDR3 region has the DNA TGTGCCAGTAGTGTGACGCAGGGGGCGCAGGAGCAGTACTTC. Its translation is CASSVTQGAQEQYF. Drawing the rest from reference TRBV19 and TRBJ2-7, the complete variable domain is DGGITQSPKYLFRKEGQNVTLSCEQNLNHDAMYWYRQDPGQGLRLIYYSQIVNDFQKGDIAEGYSVSREKKESFPLTVTSAQKNPTAFYLCASSVTQGAQEQYFGPGTRLTVT.

The chain couples TRBV7-9 to TRBJ1-2; 7 bases fit TRBD1. Germline V gives CDR1 SEHNR, CDR2 FQNEAQ (reference sequence). The CDR3 is 15 amino acids. The junction had 8 bases not matched to a gene; V was cut back by 4 bases and J by 3 bases. The CDR3 DNA reads as TGTGCCAGCAGCTACGGGAACAGGGGAGACTATGGCTACACCTTC. Amino acid sequence: CASSYGNRGDYGYTF.

The chain has TRBV19 and TRBJ1-4; D call uncertain. Per germline, CDR1 LNHDA and CDR2 SQIVND (reference sequence). CDR3 length: 13 residues. V dropped 10 bases and J dropped 6 bases, with 15 bases sitting between them. CDR3 sequence reads: CATGRRWDEKLFF. The CDR3 DNA follows: TGTGCCACCGGACGGAGGTGGGATGAAAAACTGTTTTTT.

This chain uses TRBV19 with TRBJ1-4; D possibly corresponds to TRBD1 (5 bases). The CDR3 is made up of 15 amino acids. CDR1 LNHDA and CDR2 SQIVND come from the germline V gene (reference sequence). V was shortened by 3 bases and J by 0 bases, with 8 bases between the two germline ends. This chain's CDR3 is CASSMGETTNEKLFF. The DNA for the CDR3 is TGTGCCAGTAGTATGGGGGAGACAACTAATGAAAAACTGTTTTTT.

The genes are TRBV10-1 and TRBJ2-2, with TRBD2 matching over 9 bases. The junction had 3 bases not matched to a gene; V was cut back by 7 bases and J by 3 bases. This CDR3 has 14 amino acids. CDR1 is WNHNN, CDR2 SYGVQD, per germline (reference sequence). CDR3 in DNA: TGCGCCAGCATGGCTAGCGGGGACACCGGGGAGCTGTTTTTT. Protein product: CASMASGDTGELFF.

V gene TRBV7-6 combines with J gene TRBJ2-3; tentatively, D is TRBD2 (5 bases). V was cut by 1 base and J by 2 bases, with 10 bases left in between. This CDR3 comprises 15 residues. The germline V gene has CDR1 SGHVS and CDR2 FNYEAQ. In DNA, the CDR3 is TGTGCCAGCAGCTTAGGTGGGAGATACACAGATACGCAGTATTTT. Encoded protein: CASSLGGRYTDTQYF. Combining the CDR3 with reference TRBV7-6 and TRBJ2-3 gives the whole variable domain GAGVSQSPRYKVTKRGQDVALRCDPISGHVSLYWYRQALGQGPEFLTYFNYEAQQDKSGLPNDRFSAERPEGSISTLTIQRTEQRDSAMYRCASSLGGRYTDTQYFGPGTRLTVL.

This chain links TRBV5-1 with TRBJ2-7; a possible D gene is TRBD1 (6 bases). This CDR3 contains 12 residues. Trimming stripped 4 bases from V and 5 bases from J, with 10 bases between. Germline CDR1 SGHRS, CDR2 YFSETQ. The CDR3 is CASSLGQNEQYF. CDR3 nucleotides: TGCGCCAGCAGCCTCGGACAGAACGAGCAGTACTTC.

This chain joins TRBV19 and TRBJ2-1; 7 nucleotides align to TRBD1. The trim removed 3 bases at V and 9 bases at J, leaving 8 bases unmatched. The CDR3 loop spans 14 amino acids. Germline V CDR1 and CDR2: LNHDA, SQIVND (reference sequence). The CDR3 loop reads CASSIRQGPSEQFF. The CDR3 DNA follows: TGTGCCAGTAGTATCAGACAGGGACCTTCTGAGCAGTTCTTC.

The chain links TRBV4-2 to TRBJ2-7; the D gene is possibly TRBD2 (7 bases). The germline V and J ends were trimmed by 2 bases and 4 bases, with 15 bases remaining between them. CDR3 length: 15 residues. From germline, CDR1 is LGHNA and CDR2 YNFKEQ. CDR3 DNA: TGTGCCAGCAGCCAACAGCGGGGAAGGGGGTACGAGCAGTACTTC. It codes for CASSQQRGRGYEQYF.

This chain connects TRBV12-5 to TRBJ2-1, with 7 bases matching TRBD2. The ends lost 0 bases at V and 2 bases at J; junction bases unmatched: 4. The germline CDR1 and CDR2 sequences are LGHNT and FRNRAP. The CDR3 length is 16 residues. In DNA form, the CDR3 reads TGTGCTAGTGGTTTGGTGTTAGCGGGCACCTACAATGAGCAGTTCTTC. This sequence encodes CASGLVLAGTYNEQFF.

The gene calls are TRBV5-6 and TRBJ2-7; TRBD2 might be the D (6 bases). The CDR3 length is 13 residues. Germline CDR1 SGHDT, CDR2 YYEEEE. V lost 1 base, J lost 5 bases, and 10 bases lay in between. The CDR3 DNA is TGTGCCAGCAGCTTGAGCGGGTCCCACGAGCAGTACTTC. Its translation: CASSLSGSHEQYF.

This chain connects TRBV6-1 to TRBJ1-2; unclear D gene. This CDR3 spans 12 amino acids. Trimming pared 6 bases from V and 8 bases from J, leaving 13 bases between. In germline, CDR1 is MNHNS, CDR2 SASEGT. CDR3 sequence: CASRPFGRGYTF. The CDR3 region has the DNA TGTGCCAGCAGGCCCTTTGGGAGAGGCTACACCTTC.

The gene calls are TRBV30 and TRBJ2-3; 7 nucleotides align to TRBD2. The junction had 1 base not matched to a gene; V was cut back by 1 base and J by 0 bases. The CDR3 is 14 amino acids. Germline V gene lookup returns CDR1 GTSNPN and CDR2 SVGIG (reference sequence). The CDR3 nucleotides are TGTGCCTGGAGTGCCGGGAGGAGCACAGATACGCAGTATTTT. As protein: CAWSAGRSTDTQYF.

This chain connects TRBV15 to TRBJ2-3; no firm D call. V gave up 3 bases and J gave up 7 bases, with 14 bases separating them. Germline CDR1 reads LNHNV; CDR2 reads YYDKDF (reference sequence). The CDR3 spans 14 residues. The DNA for the CDR3 is TGTGCCACCAGCAGGGATCGTGGGGTAAATACGCAGTATTTT. It yields the protein CATSRDRGVNTQYF.